The clone carrying this T cell receptor beta chain was observed a handful of times. Antigen unknown. This sample was taken from a study of T cells in Graves' hyperthyroidism and ophthalmopathy. Overall study: Peripheral blood collection took place at initial diagnosis, before any treatment.

In patients aged 18 to 65, hyperthyroidism was newly diagnosed, with duration under 2 months. Isolation of PBMCs was performed on about 10 ml fresh peripheral blood. Study results and caveats: Model predictions of ophthalmopathy came a median around 6.5 months before onset.

The CDR3 totals 16 residues. The germline V gene encodes CDR1 GTSNPN and CDR2 SVGIG (reference sequence). V lost 3 bases, J lost 3 bases, and 8 bases stayed unmatched. RNA transcripts provided the source from which TCR beta CDR3 regions were amplified. Researchers ran a first-round RT-PCR on the TCR CDR3 using the HTBI primer set. TCRdb reprocessed the multiplex PCR reads via MiXCR and lists one record per CDR3 protein. The sample has about 130,000 distinct CDR3 sequences; less than 25% are singletons. The J gene is TRBJ2-2, the V gene TRBV30; 9 bases map to TRBD1. The sequenced sample was blood. The TCR sequence derives from a woman aged 45-59 years with Graves' hyperthyroidism that later progressed to Graves' ophthalmopathy. This chain's CDR3 is CAWRRGTGRYTGELFF. The CDR3 region has the DNA TGTGCCTGGAGGAGGGGGACAGGGAGATACACCGGGGAGCTGTTTTTT.